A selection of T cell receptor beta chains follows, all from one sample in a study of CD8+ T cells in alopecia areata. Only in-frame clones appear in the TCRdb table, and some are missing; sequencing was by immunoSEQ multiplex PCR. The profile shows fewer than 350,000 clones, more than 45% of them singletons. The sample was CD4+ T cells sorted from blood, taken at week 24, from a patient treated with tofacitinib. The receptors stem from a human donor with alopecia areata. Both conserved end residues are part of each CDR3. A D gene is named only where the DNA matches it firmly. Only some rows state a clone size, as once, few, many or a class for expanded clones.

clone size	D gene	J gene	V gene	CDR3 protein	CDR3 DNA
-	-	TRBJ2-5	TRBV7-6	CASSLTGANLETQYF	TGTGCCAGCAGCTTAACGGGGGCGAACCTAGAGACCCAGTACTTC
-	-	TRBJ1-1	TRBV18	CASSPVTGTLDTEAFF	TGTGCCAGCTCACCGGTCACAGGGACCCTTGACACTGAAGCTTTCTTT
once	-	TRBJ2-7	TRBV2	CASSEAMEQYF	TGTGCCAGCAGTGAAGCAATGGAGCAGTACTTC
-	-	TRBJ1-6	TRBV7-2	CASSPSSSYNSPLHF	TGTGCCAGCTCCCCGTCGAGCTCCTATAATTCACCCCTCCACTTT
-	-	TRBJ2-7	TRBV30	CAWTLRGEQYF	TGTGCCTGGACCCTTAGGGGCGAGCAGTACTTC
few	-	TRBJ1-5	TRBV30	CAWSYSVPTHNQPQHF	TGTGCCTGGAGTTATTCAGTACCAACACACAATCAGCCCCAGCATTTT
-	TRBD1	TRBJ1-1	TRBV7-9	CAAEERGRITEAFF	TGTGCCGCCGAGGAGAGGGGGCGCATCACTGAAGCTTTCTTT
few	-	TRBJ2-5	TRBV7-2	CASSLDELETQYF	TGTGCCAGCAGCTTAGACGAATTAGAGACCCAGTACTTC
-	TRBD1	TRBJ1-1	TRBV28	CASSSTGASTEAFF	TGTGCCAGCAGTTCGACAGGGGCGAGCACTGAAGCTTTCTTT
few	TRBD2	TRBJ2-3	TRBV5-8	CASSYGGGLSTDTQYF	TGTGCCAGCAGCTACGGGGGGGGCCTAAGCACAGATACGCAGTATTTT
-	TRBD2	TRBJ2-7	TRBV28	CASSSGGGRNEQYF	TGTGCCAGCAGCTCCGGGGGGGGTCGGAACGAGCAGTACTTC
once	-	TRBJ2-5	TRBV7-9	CASSHQETQYF	TGTGCCAGCAGCCACCAAGAGACCCAGTACTTC
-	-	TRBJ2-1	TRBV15	CATSRAGRGPANEQFF	TGTGCCACCAGCAGAGCTGGGCGGGGGCCAGCCAATGAGCAGTTCTTC
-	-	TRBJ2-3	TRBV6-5	CASSAVADTQYF	TGTGCCAGCAGTGCCGTAGCAGATACGCAGTATTTT
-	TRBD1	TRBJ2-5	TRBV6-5	CASSYGRGTGQETQYF	TGTGCCAGCAGTTACGGACGGGGGACAGGGCAAGAGACCCAGTACTTC
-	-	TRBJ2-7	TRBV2	CASGRGGSYEQYF	TGTGCCAGCGGCAGGGGGGGCTCCTACGAGCAGTACTTC
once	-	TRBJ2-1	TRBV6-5	CASSPDVSSYNEQFF	TGTGCCAGCAGTCCGGACGTGAGCTCCTACAATGAGCAGTTCTTC
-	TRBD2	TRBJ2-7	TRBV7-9	CASSPRTSGVSYEQYF	TGTGCCAGCAGCCCTAGGACTAGCGGGGTCTCCTACGAGCAGTACTTC
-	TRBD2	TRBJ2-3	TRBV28	CASRPGSGGSYTQYF	TGTGCCTCCCGCCCCGGTAGCGGGGGGTCGTATACGCAGTATTTT
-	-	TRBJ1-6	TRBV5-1	CASSLEGRRVSPLHF	TGCGCCAGCAGCTTGGAGGGGCGTCGGGTTTCACCCCTCCACTTT
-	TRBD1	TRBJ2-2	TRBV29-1	CTHGGTGFTGELFF	TGCACCCACGGGGGGACAGGGTTCACCGGGGAGCTGTTTTTT
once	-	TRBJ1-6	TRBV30	CAWRPDSDNSPLHF	TGTGCCTGGAGACCCGACAGTGATAATTCACCCCTCCACTTT
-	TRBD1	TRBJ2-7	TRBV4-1	CASSHPHGQAYEQYF	TGCGCCAGCAGCCACCCCCATGGACAGGCCTACGAGCAGTACTTC
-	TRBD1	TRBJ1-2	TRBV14	CASSQRTGTNYGYTF	TGTGCCAGCAGCCAGCGGACAGGCACTAACTATGGCTACACCTTC
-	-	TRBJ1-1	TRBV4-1	CASSQDDTAGAVVDTEAFF	TGCGCCAGCAGCCAAGATGATACGGCAGGGGCGGTCGTGGACACTGAAGCTTTCTTT
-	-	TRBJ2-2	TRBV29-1	CSVEAKGRYTGELFF	TGCAGCGTTGAAGCGAAGGGGCGGTACACCGGGGAGCTGTTTTTT
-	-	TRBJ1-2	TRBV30	CAWSVPGFGKVGYGYTF	TGTGCCTGGAGTGTGCCGGGGTTTGGAAAGGTTGGCTATGGCTACACCTTC
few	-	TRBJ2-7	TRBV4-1	CASRRDAGSSYEQYF	TGCGCCAGCAGGAGAGACGCGGGGAGCTCCTACGAGCAGTACTTC
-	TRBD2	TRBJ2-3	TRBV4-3	CASSQDLWAGGSTDTQYF	TGCGCCAGCAGCCAAGACTTGTGGGCGGGGGGAAGCACAGATACGCAGTATTTT
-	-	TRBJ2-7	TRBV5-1	CASSFGGVSYEQYF	TGCGCCAGCAGCTTTGGCGGGGTTTCCTACGAGCAGTACTTC
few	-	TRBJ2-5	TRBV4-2	CASSQPSRGGETQYF	TGTGCCAGCAGCCAACCGAGTAGGGGAGGAGAGACCCAGTACTTC
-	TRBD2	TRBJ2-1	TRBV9	CASAPHGAGGLNEQFF	TGTGCCAGCGCTCCCCACGGGGCGGGGGGATTGAATGAGCAGTTCTTC
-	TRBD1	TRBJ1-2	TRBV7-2	CASSSRQGWGGYTF	TGTGCCAGCAGCTCCCGACAGGGTTGGGGTGGCTACACCTTC
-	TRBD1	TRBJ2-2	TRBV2	CASTREGANTGELFF	TGTGCCAGCACGAGAGAGGGGGCTAACACCGGGGAGCTGTTTTTT
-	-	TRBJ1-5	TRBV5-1	CASSPDGGNQPQHF	TGCGCCAGCAGCCCGGATGGGGGGAATCAGCCCCAGCATTTT
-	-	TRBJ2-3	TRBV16	CASSPSRTDTQYF	TGTGCCAGCAGCCCCTCTCGGACAGATACGCAGTATTTT
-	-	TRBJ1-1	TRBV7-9	CASSLNSDAAFF	TGTGCCAGCAGCTTAAACTCAGATGCAGCTTTCTTT
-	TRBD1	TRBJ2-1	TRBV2	CASGRDRVNEQFF	TGTGCCAGCGGGAGGGACAGGGTCAATGAGCAGTTCTTC
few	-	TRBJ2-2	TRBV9	CASSPRDDRIGELFF	TGTGCCAGCAGCCCCCGAGACGACAGGATCGGGGAGCTGTTTTTT
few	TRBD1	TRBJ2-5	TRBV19	CASSTGQQETQYF	TGTGCCAGTAGTACGGGACAGCAAGAGACCCAGTACTTC
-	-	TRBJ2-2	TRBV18	CASSQNLQGEAGELFF	TGTGCCAGCTCACAGAACCTCCAGGGTGAGGCCGGGGAGCTGTTTTTT
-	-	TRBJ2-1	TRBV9	CASSAILANEQFF	TGTGCCAGCAGCGCCATTCTAGCGAATGAGCAGTTCTTC
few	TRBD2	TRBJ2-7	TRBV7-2	CASSLAVGLAEFYEQYF	TGTGCCAGCAGCTTAGCGGTGGGACTAGCCGAATTCTACGAGCAGTACTTC
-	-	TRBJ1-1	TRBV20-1	CSANRFEAFF	TGCAGTGCCAACCGGTTTGAAGCTTTCTTT
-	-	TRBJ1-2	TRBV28	CASSLQANRYGYTF	TGTGCCAGCAGTTTACAGGCCAACCGCTATGGCTACACCTTC
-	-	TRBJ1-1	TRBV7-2	CAVSVEMNTEAFF	TGTGCCGTCTCAGTAGAAATGAACACTGAAGCTTTCTTT
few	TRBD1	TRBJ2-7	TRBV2	CASSEGVQGAWEQYF	TGTGCCAGCAGTGAAGGGGTACAGGGGGCTTGGGAGCAGTACTTC
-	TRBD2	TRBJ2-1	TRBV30	CAASGGSVEQFF	TGTGCCGCTAGCGGGGGGTCGGTTGAGCAGTTCTTC